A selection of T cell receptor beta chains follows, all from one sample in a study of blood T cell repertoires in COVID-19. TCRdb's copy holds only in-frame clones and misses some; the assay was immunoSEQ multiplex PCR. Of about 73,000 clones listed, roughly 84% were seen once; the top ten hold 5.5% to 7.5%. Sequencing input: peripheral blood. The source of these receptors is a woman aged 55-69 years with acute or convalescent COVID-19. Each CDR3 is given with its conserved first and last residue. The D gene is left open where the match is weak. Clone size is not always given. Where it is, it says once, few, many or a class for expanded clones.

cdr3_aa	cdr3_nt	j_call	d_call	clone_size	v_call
CTSSPLVPSLWAGVYEQYF	TGCACCAGCAGCCCCCTCGTCCCTTCTTTGTGGGCAGGGGTGTACGAGCAGTACTTC	TRBJ2-7	.	.	TRBV1
CASSFSYFGDTF	TGTGCCAGCAGTTTTTCTTACTTCGGAGACACCTTC	TRBJ1-2	.	.	TRBV12-3/TRBV12-4
CASSLFYNEQFF	TGTGCCAGCAGTCTATTTTACAATGAGCAGTTCTTC	TRBJ2-1	.	.	TRBV6-5
CASSSGVYGYTF	TGTGCCAGCAGCAGCGGGGTCTATGGCTACACCTTC	TRBJ1-2	.	once	TRBV5-6
CASSLDRNYEQYF	TGTGCCAGCAGCCTCGACAGGAACTACGAGCAGTACTTC	TRBJ2-7	.	.	TRBV5-6
CASSIQGSNEKLFF	TGCGCCAGCAGTATACAGGGATCTAATGAAAAACTGTTTTTT	TRBJ1-4	.	.	TRBV5-1
CASSQGRMTEAFF	TGTGCCAGCAGCCAAGGGAGGATGACTGAAGCTTTCTTT	TRBJ1-1	.	.	TRBV3-1/TRBV3-2
CASVESGDEQFF	TGTGCCAGCGTCGAGTCCGGGGATGAGCAGTTCTTC	TRBJ2-1	.	.	TRBV6-6
CAISEATGNKLFF	TGTGCCATCAGTGAGGCTACAGGGAATAAACTGTTTTTT	TRBJ1-4	.	once	TRBV10-3
CAWSAGPGANYGYTF	TGTGCCTGGAGCGCCGGACCAGGGGCTAACTATGGCTACACCTTC	TRBJ1-2	.	once	TRBV30
CASSDRLGNSPLHF	TGTGCCAGCAGCGACAGGTTAGGTAATTCACCCCTCCACTTT	TRBJ1-6	.	.	TRBV5-4
CASSDPGQGSEKLFF	TGTGCCAGCAGTGATCCGGGACAGGGAAGTGAAAAACTGTTTTTT	TRBJ1-4	TRBD1	.	TRBV6-2/TRBV6-3
CSVDRQGVTGANVLTF	TGCAGCGTAGATCGACAGGGAGTCACTGGGGCCAACGTCCTGACTTTC	TRBJ2-6	TRBD1	.	TRBV29-1
CAWSVGARNQPQHF	TGTGCCTGGAGTGTAGGGGCCCGCAATCAGCCCCAGCATTTT	TRBJ1-5	.	.	TRBV30
CASSSQGAGAEAFF	TGCGCCAGCAGCTCACAGGGGGCTGGAGCTGAAGCTTTCTTT	TRBJ1-1	TRBD1	.	TRBV5-1
CASSPSKGYSGNTIYF	TGTGCCAGCTCACCTAGCAAAGGCTACTCTGGAAACACCATATATTTT	TRBJ1-3	.	.	TRBV18
CASSLAMGLTGELFF	TGTGCCAGCAGCTTAGCGATGGGACTCACCGGGGAGCTGTTTTTT	TRBJ2-2	.	once	TRBV7-9
CASSLGPGGYTF	TGTGCCAGCAGTTTGGGGCCGGGTGGCTACACCTTC	TRBJ1-2	.	.	TRBV12-3/TRBV12-4
CASSAWTGGTYEQYF	TGTGCCAGTAGTGCTTGGACAGGGGGCACCTACGAGCAGTACTTC	TRBJ2-7	TRBD1	.	TRBV19
CASSEGHLSNQPQHF	TGTGCCAGCAGTGAGGGACACCTAAGCAATCAGCCCCAGCATTTT	TRBJ1-5	.	.	TRBV9
CASSGGQGNYNEQFF	TGTGCCAGCAGCGGAGGACAGGGGAACTACAATGAGCAGTTCTTC	TRBJ2-1	TRBD1	.	TRBV7-3
CASSRQALPQETQYF	TGTGCCAGTAGTCGACAGGCGCTGCCCCAAGAGACCCAGTACTTC	TRBJ2-5	.	.	TRBV19
CASSLEAGVSQGYTF	TGTGCCAGCAGCTTAGAAGCGGGAGTGTCACAAGGCTACACCTTC	TRBJ1-2	.	few	TRBV11-2
CSASDSNYGYTF	TGCAGTGCTAGTGACAGTAACTATGGCTACACCTTC	TRBJ1-2	.	.	TRBV20-1
CASSSVGQGATGYTF	TGCGCCAGCAGCTCAGTAGGACAGGGGGCGACTGGCTACACCTTC	TRBJ1-2	TRBD1	.	TRBV5-1
CASSRGQGYEQYF	TGTGCCAGCTCTCGCGGACAGGGGTACGAGCAGTACTTC	TRBJ2-7	TRBD1	few	TRBV18
CASSSRDRPGNTIYF	TGTGCCAGCAGCTCCAGGGACAGGCCTGGAAACACCATATATTTT	TRBJ1-3	TRBD1	once	TRBV7-9
CATAQGSPSYEQYF	TGTGCCACCGCCCAGGGCTCACCTTCCTACGAGCAGTACTTC	TRBJ2-7	.	.	TRBV10-3
CASSLESGAADTQYF	TGCGCCAGCAGCTTGGAGTCAGGGGCTGCAGATACGCAGTATTTT	TRBJ2-3	.	.	TRBV5-1
CASRQQGVNQPQHF	TGTGCCAGCAGACAACAGGGAGTGAATCAGCCCCAGCATTTT	TRBJ1-5	.	once	TRBV6-5
CAIISVQGGGYTF	TGTGCCATCATTAGCGTACAGGGGGGTGGCTACACCTTC	TRBJ1-2	TRBD1	.	TRBV10-3
CASTGPYRDNTGELFF	TGTGCCAGTACCGGCCCGTACAGGGATAACACCGGGGAGCTGTTTTTT	TRBJ2-2	.	.	TRBV19
CSTWGTGTYGYTF	TGCAGCACTTGGGGGACAGGGACCTATGGCTACACCTTC	TRBJ1-2	TRBD1	.	TRBV29-1
CASSFLAGEITDTQYF	TGTGCCAGCAGTTTTCTAGCGGGGGAGATCACAGATACGCAGTATTTT	TRBJ2-3	TRBD2	.	TRBV7-9
CASSLDLGTGSGYTF	TGTGCCAGCAGCTTAGATTTGGGGACAGGGAGCGGCTACACCTTC	TRBJ1-2	TRBD1	.	TRBV11-3
CASSYVPGSNYGYTF	TGTGCCAGCAGTTACGTCCCAGGGTCCAACTATGGCTACACCTTC	TRBJ1-2	.	.	TRBV6-6
CASSLAGTGKWTEAFF	TGTGCCAGCAGCTTAGCGGGGACAGGGAAGTGGACTGAAGCTTTCTTT	TRBJ1-1	TRBD1	.	TRBV7-8
CASSSGTGGIYEQYF	TGCGCCAGCAGCTCCGGGACAGGGGGTATATACGAGCAGTACTTC	TRBJ2-7	TRBD1	.	TRBV5-1
CASSTGAGATNYGYTF	TGTGCCAGTAGTACTGGGGCAGGGGCCACTAACTATGGCTACACCTTC	TRBJ1-2	.	.	TRBV19
CAITPDRGEQYF	TGTGCCATCACCCCGGACAGAGGCGAGCAGTACTTC	TRBJ2-7	.	.	TRBV10-3
CASSEISEQANSGNTIYF	TGTGCCAGCAGTGAAATTTCCGAACAGGCAAACTCTGGAAACACCATATATTTT	TRBJ1-3	.	.	TRBV6-1
CATSDPTTGLADTQYF	TGTGCCACCAGTGACCCGACGACAGGGTTAGCAGATACGCAGTATTTT	TRBJ2-3	TRBD1	.	TRBV24-1
CASSPRGLAEAFF	TGTGCCAGCAGTCCCAGGGGTTTGGCTGAAGCTTTCTTT	TRBJ1-1	.	.	TRBV6-5
CASSISGSTNEKLFF	TGTGCCAGTAGTATCTCAGGGTCAACTAATGAAAAACTGTTTTTT	TRBJ1-4	.	.	TRBV19
CASSQGVQGPQETQYF	TGTGCCAGCAGCCAAGGGGTGCAGGGCCCTCAAGAGACCCAGTACTTC	TRBJ2-5	.	.	TRBV4-2